The 16 T cell receptor beta chains listed next were all sequenced from one sample in a study of T cells after yellow fever vaccination. TCRdb reprocessed the 5' RACE reads with MiXCR, giving one entry per CDR3 protein. The sample has about 75,000 distinct CDR3 sequences, 7.3% seen once; the top ten hold around 30%. The material sequenced was CD8+ T cells sorted from PBMCs, taken 10 days after the first yellow fever vaccination. The receptor source for this set is a man younger than 35 who received the YFV17D yellow fever vaccine.

The chain couples TRBV7-6 to TRBJ2-7; TRBD1 is a possible D gene (5 bases). Germline CDR1 SGHVS, CDR2 FNYEAQ. The CDR3 extends over 14 amino acids. Trimming left V 2 bases short and J 7 bases short, with 15 bases between. DNA of the CDR3: TGTGCCAGCAGCTTACACATTGGGGCGAGAGAGCAGTACTTC. Translated, it gives CASSLHIGAREQYF.

This clonotype has at least ten counts. The J gene is TRBJ2-3, the V gene TRBV6-2 or TRBV6-3; 9 bases are a match to TRBD2. V trimming: 2 bases; J trimming: 4 bases; junction bases outside the gene matches: 7. From germline, CDR1 is MNHEY and CDR2 SVGEGT. The CDR3 is 16 amino acids. CDR3 coding DNA: TGTGCCAGCAGTTACCCTAGCGGGACCGTAGCAGATACGCAGTATTTT. Its translation: CASSYPSGTVADTQYF.

For this clonotype: This may come from a read error, since a much larger clone is one base off. The chain recombines TRBV27 with TRBJ2-5; 12 nucleotides align to TRBD2. Trimming cost V 6 bases and J 5 bases; bases outside gene matches: 7. The germline V gene has CDR1 MNHEY and CDR2 SMNVEV (reference sequence). The CDR3 spans 15 residues. CDR3 DNA: TGTGCCAGCAGCGCAACTAGCGGGGGGATCGAGACCCAGTACTTC. Its protein is CASSATSGGIETQYF.

The rearrangement uses TRBV4-1 and TRBJ2-1; D perhaps matches TRBD1 (6 bases). CDR3 length: 17 amino acids. The germline V and J ends were trimmed by 4 bases and 0 bases, with 16 bases remaining between them. Germline lookup yields CDR1 MGHRA and CDR2 YSYEKL. The CDR3 DNA reads TGCGCCAGCAGCCTCCCCCGGGACATAGGCTCCTACAATGAGCAGTTCTTC. Translating gives CASSLPRDIGSYNEQFF.

The CDR3 DNA is TGTGCCTTCAGTCCCACGGGACTAGCGGGGGGGTACTACAATGAGCAGTTCTTC. Its translation: CAFSPTGLAGGYYNEQFF. The chain is built from TRBV6-4 and TRBJ2-1; 16 bases align to TRBD2. The V gene end was trimmed by 11 bases and the J gene end by 3 bases; junction bases not matched to a gene: 13. This CDR3 has 18 amino acids. From germline, CDR1 is MRHNA and CDR2 SNTAGT.

A few counts support this clonotype. CDR3 nucleotide sequence: TGTGCCAGCAGCCATGGGACAGGGGGGCTAAGGAACACTGAAGCTTTCTTT. Its protein product is CASSHGTGGLRNTEAFF. This chain uses TRBV4-2 with TRBJ1-1; 11 nucleotides align to TRBD1. In germline, CDR1 is LGHNA, CDR2 YNFKEQ. V trimming: 3 bases; J trimming: 1 base; junction bases outside the gene matches: 7. This CDR3 comprises 17 residues.

This clonotype was counted many times. The V gene is TRBV19, the J gene TRBJ1-5, with 8 positions matching TRBD1. Germline trimming cut 5 bases from V and 7 bases from J; bases unmatched to any gene: 1. Per the germline V gene, CDR1 is LNHDA and CDR2 is SQIVND (reference sequence). The CDR3 runs to 12 residues. CDR3 amino acids: CASSGQGQPQHF. The DNA of the CDR3 is TGTGCCAGTAGTGGACAGGGACAGCCCCAGCATTTT. Drawing the rest from reference TRBV19 and TRBJ1-5, the complete variable domain is DGGITQSPKYLFRKEGQNVTLSCEQNLNHDAMYWYRQDPGQGLRLIYYSQIVNDFQKGDIAEGYSVSREKKESFPLTVTSAQKNPTAFYLCASSGQGQPQHFGDGTRLSIL.

This clonotype showed up just a few times. V is TRBV12-3 or TRBV12-4 and J is TRBJ1-2; 7 bases align to TRBD1. The CDR3 is made up of 15 amino acids. V shed 5 bases, J shed 0 bases, and the junction held 6 bases outside the gene matches. The CDR3 nucleotides are TGTGCCAGCAGTACCTGGGACAGTCCTAACTATGGCTACACCTTC. Translation gives CASSTWDSPNYGYTF.

This clonotype came up many times. The chain links TRBV4-2 to TRBJ1-5; no reliable D call. The ends were cut back, 0 bases at V and 0 bases at J, with 6 bases in the middle. The germline gives CDR1 LGHNA, CDR2 YNFKEQ. CDR3 size: 15 residues. The CDR3 spells CASSQEGSSNQPQHF. CDR3 bases: TGTGCCAGCAGCCAAGAGGGCAGTAGCAATCAGCCCCAGCATTTT.

The V and J genes are TRBV11-2 and TRBJ2-4; D ambiguous. V gave up 0 bases and J gave up 3 bases, with 6 bases separating them. CDR1 is SGHAT and CDR2 is FQNNGV in the germline V gene. CDR3 size: 14 residues. CDR3 sequence reads: CASSLELLKNIQYF. The CDR3 DNA follows: TGTGCCAGCAGCTTAGAACTGCTCAAAAACATTCAGTACTTC.

This clonotype has only a few counts. The chain has TRBV5-5 and TRBJ1-2; D not resolved. Trimming removed 4 bases from V and 5 bases from J, with 12 bases in between. This CDR3 comprises 13 residues. The V gene's germline CDR1 is SGHKS and CDR2 YYEKEE (reference sequence). The CDR3 DNA reads as TGTGCCAGCAGCCTACACGATCTTTATGGCTACACCTTC. This sequence encodes CASSLHDLYGYTF. Complete variable domain (other parts from reference TRBV5-5 and TRBJ1-2): DAGVTQSPTHLIKTRGQQVTLRCSPISGHKSVSWYQQVLGQGPQFIFQYYEKEERGRGNFPDRFSARQFPNYSSELNVNALLLGDSALYLCASSLHDLYGYTFGSGTRLTVV.

This clonotype showed up just a few times. This chain links TRBV5-1 with TRBJ2-1; perhaps TRBD2 as D (6 bases). This CDR3 has 19 amino acids. Trimming cost V 0 bases and J 1 base, with 20 bases left between them. Germline V lookup: CDR1 SGHRS, CDR2 YFSETQ. CDR3 in DNA: TGCGCCAGCAGCTTGGCTGGGGAGGCTGGCGGGCCATCCTACAATGAGCAGTTCTTC. As protein: CASSLAGEAGGPSYNEQFF.

The chain links TRBV7-9 to TRBJ1-1; D might be TRBD1 (5 bases). The CDR3 is made up of 14 amino acids. V was clipped by 6 bases and J by 3 bases, with 14 bases between them. Germline assignment: CDR1 SEHNR and CDR2 FQNEAQ (reference sequence). The CDR3 DNA reads as TGTGCCAGCAGACCCGGGACGGACTACACTGAAGCTTTCTTT. This translates into CASRPGTDYTEAFF.

J is TRBJ1-1 and V is TRBV7-2; no definite D call. Trimming left V 5 bases short and J 9 bases short, with 10 bases between. The V gene's germline CDR1 is SGHTA and CDR2 FQGNSA. The CDR3 loop spans 11 amino acids. This CDR3 is CASSLRRKAFF. DNA of the CDR3: TGTGCCAGCAGCCTCCGACGAAAAGCTTTCTTT.

The table lists this clonotype with many counts. V gene TRBV27 combines with J gene TRBJ2-1; tentative D call: TRBD1 (6 bases). Germline V gene data show CDR1 as MNHEY and CDR2 as SMNVEV (reference sequence). V lost 6 bases and J 3 bases, leaving 6 bases between the germline ends. The CDR3 consists of 12 residues. The CDR3 reads CASRDSYNEQFF. The CDR3 DNA is TGTGCCAGCAGGGACAGCTACAATGAGCAGTTCTTC.

V and J are TRBV29-1 and TRBJ2-1; the D gene is possibly TRBD1 (6 bases). This CDR3 has 18 residues. The germline CDR1 and CDR2 sequences are SQVTM and ANQGSEA. Trimming stripped 3 bases from V and 5 bases from J, with 26 bases between. CDR3 in DNA: TGCAGCGTTGAGGGTCCCAAATATCCATGGACAGCCAACAATGAGCAGTTCTTC. Translated: CSVEGPKYPWTANNEQFF.